This TCR beta chain was identified in a study of CD4 T cells in relation to SARS-CoV-2 and coronaviruses. Overall study: TCR beta CDR3s were sequenced after roughly 10-day antigen culture of PBMCs. No peptide or an HIV-1 Nef peptide pool served as negative control.

Clones were sequenced by immunoSEQ multiplex PCR, and TCRdb holds only the in-frame ones, with some missing. This sample carries 15,000 to 20,000 clones, around 73% of them seen once, and the ten largest clones take about 21%. CD4+ T cells from unexposed donors were obtained before the COVID-19 pandemic (2011-2018). After approximately 10 days of culture, CD4+ T cells were isolated. CDR1 and CDR2 (germline): KGHDR, SFDVKD. The CDR3 length is 16 residues. V lost 5 bases and J lost 0, with 15 bases in between. As for this clone: Its antigen is unknown.

Material for sequencing was CD4+ T cells from PBMCs, cultured in vitro. The sequence derives from a human donor in good health. The chain is built from TRBV24-1 and TRBJ1-2, with D maybe TRBD1 (5 bases). As DNA, the CDR3 is TGTGCCACCAGTGCCGGGGGGGAGATAGCTAACTATGGCTACACCTTC. Translated, it gives CATSAGGEIANYGYTF.